Below are 24 T cell receptor beta chains sequenced from a single sample in a study of CD8+CD57+ T cells in acquired aplastic anemia. Previously, flow cytometry had revealed CD8+CD57+ cell expansion in the patients chosen for sequencing. CDR3 and TCR beta VDJ profiling relied on a genomic DNA template. Via MiXCR, TCRdb re-called the reads, giving one row per CDR3 protein. The data contain 200,000 or so distinct CDR3 sequences, under 55% of them singletons. Material for sequencing was sorted CD4+, CD8+, or CD8+CD57+ T cells (not recorded which) from PBMCs. These receptors all stem from a human donor with aplastic anemia.

The chain combines TRBV7-3 with TRBJ2-7; 9 nucleotides agree with TRBD1. This CDR3 comprises 16 residues. Germline V gene sequence: CDR1 SGHTA, CDR2 FQGTGA. Trimming at V came to 7 bases and at J to 4 bases, leaving 14 bases not matched to a gene. CDR3 region: CASTRSSGTGIYEQYF. For the CDR3, the DNA is TGTGCCAGCACCCGCAGTTCCGGGACAGGGATATACGAGCAGTACTTC. Drawing the rest from reference TRBV7-3 and TRBJ2-7, the complete variable domain is GAGVSQTPSNKVTEKGKYVELRCDPISGHTALYWYRQSLGQGPEFLIYFQGTGAADDSGLPNDRFFAVRPEGSVSTLKIQRTERGDSAVYLCASTRSSGTGIYEQYFGPGTRLTVT.

The chain recombines TRBV25-1 with TRBJ1-2; weak D call: TRBD1 (6 bases). CDR3 length: 14 amino acids. Trimming removed 6 bases at V and 8 bases at J, with 19 bases between. Germline CDR1 and CDR2: MGHDK and SYGVNS. CDR3 residues: CASSPPGGMRGYTF. CDR3 DNA: TGTGCCAGCAGCCCTCCGGGGGGCATGAGGGGCTACACCTTC.

This chain connects TRBV2 to TRBJ2-2, with TRBD2 matching over 7 bases. Per the germline V gene, CDR1 is SNHLY and CDR2 is FYNNEI. V lost 2 bases and J lost 6; bases outside the gene matches: 3. The CDR3 is made up of 14 amino acids. CDR3 amino acids: CASSEQAGAGELFF. DNA for the CDR3: TGTGCCAGCAGTGAACAGGCGGGGGCCGGGGAGCTGTTTTTT.

This clonotype was recorded a few times. The CDR3 bases are TGTGCCAGCGGGGCAGGAGCCTACGAGCAGTACTTC. It translates to CASGAGAYEQYF. The rearrangement uses TRBV2 and TRBJ2-7, with D possibly matching TRBD1 (5 bases). The CDR3 has 12 residues. The V and J ends lost 8 bases and 2 bases respectively, with 10 bases between them. Germline V lookup: CDR1 SNHLY, CDR2 FYNNEI.

The table lists this clonotype with a few counts. The chain has TRBV29-1 and TRBJ2-1, with a weak D call TRBD1 (5 bases). Germline CDR1 SQVTM, CDR2 ANQGSEA. The germline V and J ends were trimmed by 4 bases and 7 bases, with 11 bases remaining between them. The CDR3 consists of 12 residues. CDR3 coding DNA: TGCAGCGTTGGCCGACAGCCGAATGAGCAGTTCTTC. This translates into CSVGRQPNEQFF.

For the CDR3, the DNA is TGTGCCAGTACCATGGGAGTTGGCAGGGGGCTCGATCAGCCCCAGCATTTT. Encoded protein: CASTMGVGRGLDQPQHF. V usage is TRBV11-2 and J usage is TRBJ1-5, with 8 bases fitting TRBD1. In germline, CDR1 is SGHAT, CDR2 FQNNGV. CDR3 length: 17 residues. V gave up 9 bases and J gave up 5 bases; unmatched junction bases: 18.

The V call is TRBV10-2, the J call TRBJ1-1, with 8 bases aligning to TRBD1. This CDR3 is built from 14 residues. V lost 6 bases and J lost 4; bases outside the gene matches: 7. Germline V gene sequence: CDR1 WSHSY, CDR2 SAAADI. The CDR3 region is CASSGQGGSTEAFF. CDR3 nucleotides: TGCGCCAGCAGCGGACAGGGTGGGAGCACTGAAGCTTTCTTT.

The genes are TRBV7-6 and TRBJ2-3; 7 bases line up with TRBD1. The CDR3 extends over 12 amino acids. Trimming removed 4 bases from V and 8 bases from J; junction bases left unmatched: 3. Per the germline V gene, CDR1 is SGHVS and CDR2 is FNYEAQ. In DNA, the CDR3 is TGTGCCAGCAGCTCCCGACAGGGTACGCAGTATTTT. It encodes CASSSRQGTQYF.

The J gene is TRBJ2-2, the V gene TRBV5-1, with 10 positions matching TRBD2. CDR1 and CDR2 from the germline V gene are SGHRS and YFSETQ. The CDR3 runs to 15 residues. Trimming removed 7 bases from V and 3 bases from J; junction bases left unmatched: 6. The CDR3 loop is CASFLAGVDTGELFF. The CDR3 bases are TGCGCCAGCTTCCTAGCGGGAGTGGACACCGGGGAGCTGTTTTTT.

The V gene is TRBV7-8, the J gene TRBJ2-2; D unclear. The CDR3 length is 13 residues. Germline CDR1 is SGHVS and CDR2 is FQNEAQ. The V end lost 6 bases, the J end lost 4 bases, and 9 bases lay between the germline ends. This chain's CDR3 is CASRERFTGELFF. Written as DNA, the CDR3 is TGTGCCAGCAGGGAAAGGTTCACCGGGGAGCTGTTTTTT.

Turning to this clonotype: A much more abundant neighbour one base away suggests this may be a read error. The rearrangement uses TRBV12-3 or TRBV12-4 and TRBJ1-5; TRBD1 might be the D (6 bases). This CDR3 comprises 13 residues. The CDR3 region is CASSLWGAQPRHF. CDR3 DNA: TGTGCCAGCAGTTTATGGGGGGCGCAGCCCCGGCATTTT.

This clonotype was seen many times. The chain links TRBV19 to TRBJ2-3; D may be TRBD2 (6 bases). CDR1 is LNHDA, CDR2 SQIVND, per germline (reference sequence). This CDR3 is 15 amino acids long. Trimming removed 3 bases from V and 0 bases from J, with 10 bases in between. For the CDR3, the DNA is TGTGCCAGTAGTATCCGGCTAGCGAGCACAGATACGCAGTATTTT. As protein: CASSIRLASTDTQYF.

This clonotype was found many times. J is TRBJ2-5 and V is TRBV4-1; the D is unclear. V was shortened by 4 bases and J by 2 bases, with 11 bases between the two germline ends. The CDR3 runs 14 residues. Germline assignment: CDR1 MGHRA and CDR2 YSYEKL. In DNA form, the CDR3 reads TGCGCCAGCAGCCCCAGCCCTACTCAAGAGACCCAGTACTTC. This gives the protein CASSPSPTQETQYF.

V usage is TRBV20-1 and J usage is TRBJ2-2; D not resolved. This CDR3 is built from 13 residues. The germline gives CDR1 DFQATT, CDR2 SNEGSKA (reference sequence). V lost 4 bases to trimming and J lost 3 bases, with 9 bases between them. The CDR3 loop is CSAISEDTGELFF. CDR3 nucleotides: TGCAGTGCTATTAGTGAGGACACCGGGGAGCTGTTTTTT.

The V and J genes are TRBV11-1 and TRBJ1-1; D is undetermined. Germline CDR1 reads SGHAT; CDR2 reads FQDESV (reference sequence). Trimming cost V 5 bases and J 0 bases, with 19 bases left between them. The CDR3 totals 17 residues. CDR3 sequence (DNA): TGTGCCAGCAGCGTATATTGGTACAGAGCCTTGAACACTGAAGCTTTCTTT. The encoded protein is CASSVYWYRALNTEAFF.

J is TRBJ1-1 and V is TRBV10-3; 9 bases fit TRBD1. Trimming cost V 6 bases and J 5 bases; bases outside gene matches: 7. The germline V gene encodes CDR1 ENHRY and CDR2 SYGVKD. The CDR3 is 14 residues long. The CDR3 sequence is CAISTGTGNTEAFF. The CDR3 DNA follows: TGTGCCATCAGCACCGGGACAGGGAATACTGAAGCTTTCTTT.

The sample holds many counts of this clonotype. The chain has TRBV12-3 or TRBV12-4 and TRBJ1-2; a possible D gene is TRBD1 (5 bases). With 8 bases removed from V and 8 bases from J, the gap between germline ends came to 18 bases. The CDR3 consists of 13 residues. The CDR3 here is CASGDLASGGYTF. For the CDR3, the DNA is TGTGCCAGCGGGGACCTGGCATCCGGAGGCTACACCTTC.

This clonotype was found once. The chain joins TRBV7-9 to TRBJ2-7, with 7 bases matching TRBD2. This CDR3 spans 15 amino acids. CDR1 and CDR2 (germline): SEHNR, FQNEAQ (reference sequence). Trimming removed 7 bases from V and 0 bases from J; junction bases left unmatched: 9. CDR3 loop: CASIRGEGPSYEQYF. The CDR3 coding sequence is TGTGCCAGCATCCGCGGGGAGGGACCCTCCTACGAGCAGTACTTC.

This clonotype occurred many times. CDR3 nucleotide sequence: TGTGCCAGCAGCGTAGGGGGGCCTAACACTGAAGCTTTCTTT. Translation: CASSVGGPNTEAFF. The chain combines TRBV9 with TRBJ1-1, with D possibly being TRBD1 (6 bases). This CDR3 is built from 14 residues. The germline V gene has CDR1 SGDLS and CDR2 YYNGEE. Trimming pared 0 bases from V and 2 bases from J, leaving 8 bases between.

This clonotype has a handful of counts. The chain links TRBV29-1 to TRBJ2-7; D possibly uses TRBD1 or TRBD2 (5 bases each). The CDR3 covers 13 residues. Trimming left V 0 bases short and J 1 base short, with 7 bases between. Germline CDR1 is SQVTM and CDR2 is ANQGSEA. The CDR3 DNA reads TGCAGCGTTGAAGATGAGGGGTCCTACGAGCAGTACTTC. Encoded protein: CSVEDEGSYEQYF.

The V gene is TRBV10-3, the J gene TRBJ2-7; 9 bases map to TRBD2. CDR1 is ENHRY, CDR2 SYGVKD, per germline. V trimming: 4 bases; J trimming: 0 bases; junction bases outside the gene matches: 1. This CDR3 contains 14 residues. CDR3 in amino acids: CAISGSGSSYEQYF. The CDR3 nucleotides read TGTGCCATCAGTGGTAGCGGGAGCTCCTACGAGCAGTACTTC.

For this clonotype: A much larger clone differs by one base, so this may be a read error. The chain combines TRBV5-1 with TRBJ2-2; TRBD1 or TRBD2 may be the D gene (5 bases each). Germline V gene sequence: CDR1 SGHRS, CDR2 YFSETQ. This CDR3 region has 16 residues. The CDR3 spells CASSTGTGSSNGELSF. The CDR3 nucleotides read TGCGCCAGCTCTACCGGGACGGGGAGCTCCAACGGGGAGCTGTCTTTT.

The chain couples TRBV11-2 to TRBJ2-3, with a tentative D call TRBD1 (6 bases). This CDR3 comprises 15 residues. The ends were cut back, 5 bases at V and 1 base at J, with 13 bases in the middle. Per germline, CDR1 SGHAT and CDR2 FQNNGV. Written as DNA, the CDR3 is TGTGCCAGCAGCACCCGGACAGATCGCACAGATACGCAGTATTTT. Protein product: CASSTRTDRTDTQYF.

There are a few counts of this clonotype. The gene calls are TRBV13 and TRBJ2-3, with D possibly TRBD1 on 6 matching bases. This CDR3 is 14 amino acids long. Germline CDR1 and CDR2: PRHDT and FYEKMQ (reference sequence). The ends were cut back, 3 bases at V and 0 bases at J, with 7 bases in the middle. CDR3 coding DNA: TGTGCCAGCAGCTTGGACAGTAGCACAGATACGCAGTATTTT. Amino acids: CASSLDSSTDTQYF.